This record concerns one TCR beta chain sequence. These data originate in a study of blood T cell repertoires in COVID-19. About the research overall: Samples representing acute and convalescent COVID-19 were sourced from the United States, Italy and Spain. PBMCs, B-cell-depleted T cells, or T cells were the source of the cDNA or gDNA that made up the material.

In germline, CDR1 is MDHEN, CDR2 SYDVKM. V lost 3 bases to trimming and J lost 0 bases, with 14 bases between them. The CDR3 loop spans 16 amino acids. In the original processing: Using reference gene primer amplification, nucleated cell counts were estimated. Data came from immunoSEQ multiplex PCR; TCRdb stores just in-frame clones and leaves some out. D and trimming were read from the DNA, whereas the V and J calls and clone size are those reported in that table. The data contain 210,000 or so clones, around 80% of them singletons. The sequence derives from a human donor in a cohort sampled during active COVID-19. Specimen: peripheral blood. The gene calls are TRBV28 and TRBJ1-1; D perhaps matches TRBD1 (6 bases). The CDR3 DNA sequence: TGTGCCAGCAGTTTCCAAATTACAGGGATGAACACTGAAGCTTTCTTT. It encodes CASSFQITGMNTEAFF.